Each of the 10 T cell receptor beta chains below was sequenced from the same sample in a study of blood T cell repertoires in COVID-19. TCRdb keeps only in-frame clones here, not all; method: immunoSEQ multiplex PCR. The sample contains 290,000 or so clones, just over 90% of which appear only once. Sequenced sample: peripheral blood. The receptors originated from a woman aged 25 to 39 with COVID-19, enrolled during active disease.

Comments on this clone: The same CDR3 is also encoded by other DNA sequences in this sample. The rearrangement uses TRBV5-1 and TRBJ1-2; no definite D call. The V end lost 0 bases, the J end lost 8 bases, and 11 bases lay between the germline ends. The CDR3 totals 13 residues. Germline lookup yields CDR1 SGHRS and CDR2 YFSETQ. CDR3 loop: CASSLEAGGGYTF. The CDR3 DNA follows: TGCGCCAGCAGCTTGGAGGCAGGTGGGGGCTACACCTTC.

This chain uses TRBV5-1 with TRBJ1-2; 8 bases match TRBD1. In germline, CDR1 is SGHRS, CDR2 YFSETQ. This CDR3 comprises 14 residues. With V trimmed by 1 base and J by 4 bases, 3 bases remained unmatched. CDR3 sequence reads: CASSLTRGPYGYTF. The CDR3 nucleotides read TGCGCCAGCAGCTTGACCAGGGGGCCCTATGGCTACACCTTC.

V usage is TRBV4-1 and J usage is TRBJ2-7, with D perhaps matching TRBD2 (6 bases). The germline V gene encodes CDR1 MGHRA and CDR2 YSYEKL. This CDR3 has 13 residues. V was shortened by 3 bases and J by 3 bases, with 9 bases between the two germline ends. DNA of the CDR3: TGCGCCAGCAGCCAGGGACTGAACTACGAGCAGTACTTC. It encodes CASSQGLNYEQYF.

With respect to this clone: One junction end does not reproduce the germline sequence, and a read error may be involved. The chain is built from TRBV30 and TRBJ2-1; 9 nucleotides line up with TRBD2. Germline V CDR1 and CDR2: GTSNPN, SVGIG (reference sequence). This CDR3 has 9 amino acids. The CDR3 DNA reads as TGTGCCCTCGGGACTAGCAGCGTCTTC. Translated, it gives CALGTSSVF.

The J gene is TRBJ2-5, the V gene TRBV12-3 or TRBV12-4; D gene uncertain. The CDR3 loop spans 11 amino acids. V gave up 3 bases and J gave up 4 bases, with 3 bases separating them. The CDR3 sequence: CASSFGETQYF. The CDR3 DNA follows: TGTGCCAGCAGTTTCGGAGAGACCCAGTACTTC.

The rearrangement joins TRBV29-1 to TRBJ2-1; D perhaps matches TRBD1 (6 bases). The V gene's germline CDR1 is SQVTM and CDR2 ANQGSEA. Trimming took 6 bases from V and 9 from J, leaving 15 bases between them. The CDR3 is 12 residues long. The CDR3 nucleotides are TGCAGCGTGGCTGGGGAAGGGGGTGAGCAGTTCTTC. As protein: CSVAGEGGEQFF.

The chain recombines TRBV19 with TRBJ2-7; TRBD1 aligns across 10 bases. The CDR3 runs to 15 residues. Germline CDR1 reads LNHDA; CDR2 reads SQIVND (reference sequence). Germline trimming cut 3 bases from V and 3 bases from J; bases unmatched to any gene: 5. CDR3 in DNA: TGTGCCAGTAGTATTGGGACAGGGGTCGGCTACGAGCAGTACTTC. Its translation is CASSIGTGVGYEQYF.

The chain carries TRBV29-1 and TRBJ2-7; 13 bases align to TRBD2. Germline loops: CDR1 SQVTM, CDR2 ANQGSEA. This CDR3 contains 14 residues. With V trimmed by 5 bases and J by 6 bases, 7 bases remained unmatched. The chain's CDR3 is CSVSRTSGRGEQYF. CDR3 DNA: TGCAGCGTTAGCAGGACTAGCGGGAGAGGCGAGCAGTACTTC.

The chain has TRBV20-1 and TRBJ1-5, with 10 bases that match TRBD1. V was clipped by 3 bases and J by 3 bases; unmatched bases: 5. Germline V CDR1 and CDR2: DFQATT, SNEGSKA (reference sequence). The CDR3 sequence is 15 residues long. CDR3 loop: CSASPGTGVNQPQHF. The CDR3 DNA follows: TGCAGTGCTAGTCCCGGGACAGGGGTCAATCAGCCCCAGCATTTT.

The J gene is TRBJ2-2, the V gene TRBV9; 12 bases match TRBD2. Germline CDR1 reads SGDLS; CDR2 reads YYNGEE. J was trimmed by 7 bases and V by 2 bases; bases with no gene match: 6. This CDR3 is 16 amino acids long. Here the CDR3 DNA reads TGTGCCAGCAGCGTCTCCGGGACTAGCGGGTTCGGGGAGCTGTTTTTT. Encoded protein: CASSVSGTSGFGELFF.